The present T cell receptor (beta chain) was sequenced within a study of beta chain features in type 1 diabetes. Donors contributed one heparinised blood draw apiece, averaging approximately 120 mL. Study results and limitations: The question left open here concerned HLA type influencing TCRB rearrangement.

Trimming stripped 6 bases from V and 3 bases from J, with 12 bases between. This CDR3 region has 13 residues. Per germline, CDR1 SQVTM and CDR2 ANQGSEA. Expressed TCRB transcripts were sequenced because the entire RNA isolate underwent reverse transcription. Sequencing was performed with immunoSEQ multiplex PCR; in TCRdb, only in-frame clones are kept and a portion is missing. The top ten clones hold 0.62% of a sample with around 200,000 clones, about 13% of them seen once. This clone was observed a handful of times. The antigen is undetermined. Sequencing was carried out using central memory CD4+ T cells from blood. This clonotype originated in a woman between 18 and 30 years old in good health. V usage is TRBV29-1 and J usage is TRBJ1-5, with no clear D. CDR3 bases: TGCAGCGTCAGACCGGGTTACAATCAGCCCCAGCATTTT. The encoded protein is CSVRPGYNQPQHF.